This entry concerns a single T cell receptor (beta chain). Its antigen is unknown. The same CDR3 also results from other DNA sequences found in this sample. The sample belongs to a study of cytomegalovirus exposure and HLA in healthy donors. Study-wide results and caveats: In an earlier analysis, productive rearrangement rates for most beta V segments clustered near 87% or 30%.

Primers for the PCR totalled 60 Vbeta and 13 Jbeta. Measured with immunoSEQ multiplex PCR; TCRdb has only the in-frame clones, and not every one. Among about 110,000 clones listed, around 63% were seen once. The germline CDR1 and CDR2 sequences are LGHNA and YNFKEQ. The CDR3 loop spans 16 amino acids. The J segment lost 4 bases and the V segment lost 3 bases, leaving 1 base of the junction unmatched. The sample taken for sequencing was PBMCs. The origin of this receptor is a man aged 30 to 45 in good health and CMV-seronegative. This chain links TRBV4-2 with TRBJ2-2; 14 bases line up with TRBD2. CDR3 DNA: TGTGCCAGCAGCCAGGGACTAGCGGGAGCCACCGGGGAGCTGTTTTTT. This sequence encodes CASSQGLAGATGELFF.